This T cell receptor beta chain was sequenced for a study of T-cell memory formation after mild COVID-19 (dated by TCRdb to the early 2020s). Study-wide context: Most TCR sequence clusters were specific to one of the two donors. In a couple of donors, T-cell clones that expanded and contracted after mild COVID-19 were tracked by sequencing TCRalpha and TCRbeta repertoires over time. The cohort comprised two young, previously healthy adult volunteers, one female and one male.

The CDR3 sequence holds 16 residues, the cysteine and phenylalanine included. Only CDR3 DNA is held: 48 bases, read in frame from base 1. V is pruned by 6 bases and J by 5 bases, leaving 9 bases of the junction without a gene match. Via the germline V gene, CDR1 is SGHTA and CDR2 FQGNSA. Sequencing instrument: Illumina NovaSeq 6000. TCRalpha and TCRbeta cDNA libraries were built by 5'RACE with constant-segment primers, adding sample barcodes and unique molecular identifiers. RNA was extracted from every sample with Trizol reagent. Libraries were amplified in two PCR steps, with a second sample barcode and Illumina TruSeq adapters added in the second step. Sequencing of libraries was performed on an Illumina NovaSeq with 2 x 150 bp paired-end reads. Per the source publication's procedure: Demultiplexing of reads and collapsing into UMI-guided consensus sequences were performed with migec v1.2.7. With mixcr v2.1.11, UMI consensuses were aligned to TRA and TRB V and J templates and assembled into clonotypes. Expanded or contracted clonotypes were those called significant by both edgeR and NoisET, with noise models trained on biological replicates. For edgeR calls, a false discovery rate-adjusted p below 0.01 and a log2 fold-change threshold of 1 were applied. As an exploratory analysis of dynamics, PCA with hierarchical clustering was applied to max-normalized trajectories of the 1000 most abundant clonotypes. Separately sequenced CD4+ and CD8+ repertoires were used to assign the CD4 or CD8 phenotype of responding clones. TCRdb reran the public reads through fastp at Q25 and MiXCR, keeping productive beta chains. CDR3 protein sequences are deduplicated, and each keeps its most common genes and DNA. None of the V and J calls come from the authors' own analysis; TCRdb made them. For this sample the table gives 350,000 to 400,000 distinct CDR3 sequences, of which under 25% were detected only once. Clones ranked in the top ten supply approximately 12% of the sample.

General study outcomes and caveats: The study covered only a couple of mild cases, and larger cohorts including severe cases with pre-infection samples were considered necessary. Some responding clones were found in pre-infection memory, which suggests that pre-existing cross-reactive memory T cells took part in the SARS-CoV-2 response. Whether the second-wave clones peaking on day 37 were SARS-CoV-2 specific was not confirmed. Contracting CD4+ clones were found mainly in CM and EM memory subsets, while CD8+ clones were enriched in EMRA. From day 15 to 85, contracting clones showed balanced CD4/CD8 phenotypes, whereas a second wave of clones that expanded from day 15 to 37 leaned towards CD4+.

PBMCs were isolated by Ficoll-Paque density gradient centrifugation. Regarding this clonotype: There is no known antigen for this receptor. Per-base quality was not reported, and no clone a single base away is much larger than it.

Sequencing was done on a sample of PBMCs or a T cell subset sorted from them (not recorded which). The sequence was obtained from an adult woman who had mild COVID-19 (a few samples of this study predate the infection). The sample titles of this study are shuffled in the database, so cell type and time point are left out; the donor was told from shared clones. The chain was built from TRBV7-2 and TRBJ2-7; 14 bases in the junction line up with TRBD2. The sequenced DNA is TGTGCCAGCAGACGCGGGACTAGCGGGAGTTCGGACGAGCAGTACTTC. This translates into CASRRGTSGSSDEQYF.